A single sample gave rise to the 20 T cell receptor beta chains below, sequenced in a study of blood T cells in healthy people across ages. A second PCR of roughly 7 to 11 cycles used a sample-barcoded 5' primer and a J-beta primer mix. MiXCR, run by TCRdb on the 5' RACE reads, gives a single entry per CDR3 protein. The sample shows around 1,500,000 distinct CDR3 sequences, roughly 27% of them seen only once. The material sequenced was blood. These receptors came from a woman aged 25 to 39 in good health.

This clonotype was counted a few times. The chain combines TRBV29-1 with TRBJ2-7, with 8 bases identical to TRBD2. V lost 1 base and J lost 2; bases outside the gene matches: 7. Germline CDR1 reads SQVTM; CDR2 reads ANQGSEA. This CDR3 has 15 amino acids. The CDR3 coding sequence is TGCAGCGTTGAAGGGGCAGCGGGAGCCACCTACGAGCAGTACTTC. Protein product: CSVEGAAGATYEQYF.

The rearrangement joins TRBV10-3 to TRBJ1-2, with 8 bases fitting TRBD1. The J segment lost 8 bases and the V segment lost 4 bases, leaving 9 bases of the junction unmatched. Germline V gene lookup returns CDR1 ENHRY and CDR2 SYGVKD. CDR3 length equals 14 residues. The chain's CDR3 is CAISGSETGVGYTF. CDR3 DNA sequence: TGTGCCATCAGTGGATCCGAGACAGGGGTAGGCTACACCTTC.

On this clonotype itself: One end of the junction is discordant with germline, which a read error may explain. In DNA form, the CDR3 reads TGCAGCCTTGAAGGCACAGGGGGCGCCCGAGGCTACACCTTC. Protein sequence: CSLEGTGGARGYTF. The rearrangement links TRBV29-1 to TRBJ1-2; 9 positions match TRBD1. The CDR3 spans 14 residues. In germline, CDR1 is SQVTM, CDR2 ANQGSEA.

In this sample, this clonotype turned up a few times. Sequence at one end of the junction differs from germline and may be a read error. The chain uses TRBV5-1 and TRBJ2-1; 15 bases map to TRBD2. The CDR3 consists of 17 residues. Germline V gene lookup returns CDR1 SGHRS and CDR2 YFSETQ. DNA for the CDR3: TGCGCCAGCAGCTCAGGACTAGCGGGGGGGATCTACAATGAGCGGTTCTTC. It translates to CASSSGLAGGIYNERFF.

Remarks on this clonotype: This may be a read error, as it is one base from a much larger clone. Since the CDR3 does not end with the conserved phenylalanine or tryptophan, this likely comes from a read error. DNA for the CDR3: TGTGCCAGCACCCCGTTCTATGAGCAGTTCTGC. It specifies CASTPFYEQFC. The rearrangement joins TRBV7-2 to TRBJ2-1; unclear D gene. CDR3 length: 11 residues. Trimming left V 7 bases short and J 8 bases short, with 9 bases between. Germline-derived CDR1 and CDR2 are SGHTA and FQGNSA.

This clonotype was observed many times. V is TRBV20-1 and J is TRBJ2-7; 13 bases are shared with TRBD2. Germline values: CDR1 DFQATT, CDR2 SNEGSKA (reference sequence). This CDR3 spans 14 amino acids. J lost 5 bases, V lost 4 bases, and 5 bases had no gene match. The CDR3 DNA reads TGCAGTGCTATAGGGACTAGCGGGAACGACGAGCAGTACTTC. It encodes CSAIGTSGNDEQYF.

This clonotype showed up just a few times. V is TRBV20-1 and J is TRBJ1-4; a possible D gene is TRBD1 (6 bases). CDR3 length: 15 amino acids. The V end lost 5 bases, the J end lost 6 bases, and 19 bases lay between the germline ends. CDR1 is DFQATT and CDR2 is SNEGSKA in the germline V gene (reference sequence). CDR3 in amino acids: CSAWGSGGRDEKLFF. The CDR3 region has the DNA TGCAGTGCTTGGGGCAGTGGGGGGCGGGATGAAAAACTGTTTTTT.

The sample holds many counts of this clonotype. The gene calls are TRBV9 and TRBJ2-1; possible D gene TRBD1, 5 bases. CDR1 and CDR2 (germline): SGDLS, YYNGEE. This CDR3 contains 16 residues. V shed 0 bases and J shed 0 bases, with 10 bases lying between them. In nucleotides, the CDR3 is TGTGCCAGCAGCGTAGCTCAGGGCAGCTCCTACAATGAGCAGTTCTTC. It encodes CASSVAQGSSYNEQFF.

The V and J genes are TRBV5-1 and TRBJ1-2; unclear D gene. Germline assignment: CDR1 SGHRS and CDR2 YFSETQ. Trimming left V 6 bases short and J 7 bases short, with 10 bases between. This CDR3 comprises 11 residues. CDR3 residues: CASNGPGGYTF. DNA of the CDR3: TGCGCCAGCAACGGCCCTGGTGGCTACACCTTC.

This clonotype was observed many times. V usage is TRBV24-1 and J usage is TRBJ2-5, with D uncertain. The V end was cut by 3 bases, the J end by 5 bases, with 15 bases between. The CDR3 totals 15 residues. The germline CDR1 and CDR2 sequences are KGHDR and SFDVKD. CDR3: CATSDPTEARETQYF. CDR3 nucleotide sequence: TGTGCCACCAGTGATCCCACCGAGGCTAGGGAGACCCAGTACTTC.

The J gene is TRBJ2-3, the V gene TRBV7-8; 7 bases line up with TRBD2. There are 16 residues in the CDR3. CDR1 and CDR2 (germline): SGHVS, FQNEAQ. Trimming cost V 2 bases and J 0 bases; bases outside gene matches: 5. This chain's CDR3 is CASSLQAGTSTDTQYF. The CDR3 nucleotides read TGTGCCAGCAGCTTACAAGCGGGGACTAGCACAGATACGCAGTATTTT. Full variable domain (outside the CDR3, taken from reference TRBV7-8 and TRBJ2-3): GAGVSQSPRYKVAKRGQDVALRCDPISGHVSLFWYQQALGQGPEFLTYFQNEAQLDKSGLPSDRFFAERPEGSVSTLKIQRTQQEDSAVYLCASSLQAGTSTDTQYFGPGTRLTVL.

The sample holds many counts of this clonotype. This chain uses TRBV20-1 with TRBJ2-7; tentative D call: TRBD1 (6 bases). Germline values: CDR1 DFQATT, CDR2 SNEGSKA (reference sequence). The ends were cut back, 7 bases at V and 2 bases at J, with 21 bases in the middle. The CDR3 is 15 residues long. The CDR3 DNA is TGCAGTGTAATCCCCAGGGGCACGACAACCTACGAGCAGTACTTC. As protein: CSVIPRGTTTYEQYF.

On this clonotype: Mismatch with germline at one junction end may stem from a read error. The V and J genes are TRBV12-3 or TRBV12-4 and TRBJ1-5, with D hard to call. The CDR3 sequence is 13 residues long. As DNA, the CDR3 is TGTGCCGGCAGTTTACAAGCGGATCAGCCCCAGCATTTT. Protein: CAGSLQADQPQHF.

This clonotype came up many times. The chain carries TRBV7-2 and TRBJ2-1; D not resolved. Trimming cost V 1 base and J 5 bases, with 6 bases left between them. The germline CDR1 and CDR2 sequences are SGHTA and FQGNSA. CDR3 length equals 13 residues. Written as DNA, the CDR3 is TGTGCCAGCAGCTTAGTGGACCACAATGAGCAGTTCTTC. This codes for CASSLVDHNEQFF.

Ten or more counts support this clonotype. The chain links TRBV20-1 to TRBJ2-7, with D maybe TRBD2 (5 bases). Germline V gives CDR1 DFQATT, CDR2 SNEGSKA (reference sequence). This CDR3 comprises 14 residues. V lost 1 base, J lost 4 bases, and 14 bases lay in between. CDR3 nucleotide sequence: TGCAGTGCTAGAGTCGGAGCTTCGGGGTACGAGCAGTACTTC. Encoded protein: CSARVGASGYEQYF.

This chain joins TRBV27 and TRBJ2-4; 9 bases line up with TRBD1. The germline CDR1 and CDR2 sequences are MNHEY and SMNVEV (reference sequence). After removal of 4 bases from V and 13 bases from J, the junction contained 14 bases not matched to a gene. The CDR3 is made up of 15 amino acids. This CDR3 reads CASSSRGQGRLVQYF. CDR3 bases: TGTGCCAGCAGTTCCCGAGGACAGGGGAGGTTGGTGCAGTACTTC.

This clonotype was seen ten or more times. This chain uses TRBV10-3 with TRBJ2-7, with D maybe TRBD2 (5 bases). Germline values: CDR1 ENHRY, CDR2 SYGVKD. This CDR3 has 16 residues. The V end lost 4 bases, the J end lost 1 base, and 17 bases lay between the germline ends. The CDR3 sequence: CAISVTGVSASYEQYF. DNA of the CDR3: TGTGCCATCAGTGTAACCGGGGTCTCGGCGTCCTACGAGCAGTACTTC.

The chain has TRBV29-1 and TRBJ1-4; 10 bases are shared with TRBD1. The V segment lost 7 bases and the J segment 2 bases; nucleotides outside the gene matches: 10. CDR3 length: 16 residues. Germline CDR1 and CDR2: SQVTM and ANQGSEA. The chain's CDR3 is CSAMGQGRATNEKLFF. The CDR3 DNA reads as TGCAGCGCAATGGGACAGGGGCGGGCTACTAATGAAAAACTGTTTTTT.

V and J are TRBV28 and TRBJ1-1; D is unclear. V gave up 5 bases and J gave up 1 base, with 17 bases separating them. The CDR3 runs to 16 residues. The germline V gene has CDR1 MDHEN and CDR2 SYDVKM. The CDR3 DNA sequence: TGTGCCAGCAGTCTGCTGTCGACTAGAACGAACACTGAAGCTTTCTTT. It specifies CASSLLSTRTNTEAFF.

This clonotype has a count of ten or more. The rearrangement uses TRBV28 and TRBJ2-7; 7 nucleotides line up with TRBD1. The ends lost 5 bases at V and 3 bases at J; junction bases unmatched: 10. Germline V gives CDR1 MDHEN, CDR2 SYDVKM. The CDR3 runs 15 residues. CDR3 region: CASSPTGDRVYEQYF. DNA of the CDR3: TGTGCCAGCAGTCCTACAGGGGATAGGGTCTACGAGCAGTACTTC.